The rows below give T cell receptor beta chains drawn from one sample of a study of blood T cell repertoires in COVID-19. Profiling relied on immunoSEQ multiplex PCR, and the TCRdb table lists in-frame clones only, not all of them. The sample consists of about 200,000 clones, 89% of them appearing once. The sequenced material came from PBMCs or T cells enriched from blood (not recorded which). The source of these receptors is a woman between 18 and 29 years old who had recovered from COVID-19. CDR3s include the opening cysteine and the closing phenylalanine or tryptophan. D genes are given only for firm matches. The size field is filled for only some rows; it gives once, few, many or a size class.

NA NA TRBJ1-2 TRBV11-2 TGTGCCACCCGCGGAGGCGGGCGGGATGGCTACACCTTC CATRGGGRDGYTF
NA NA TRBJ1-1 TRBV5-6 TGTGCCAGCAGCTTGGCCGGCGGGGACACTGAAGCTTTCTTT CASSLAGGDTEAFF
NA TRBD1 TRBJ1-1 TRBV5-8 TGTGCCAGCAGCTTCGGGACAGTGAACACTGAAGCTTTCTTT CASSFGTVNTEAFF
NA NA TRBJ1-1 TRBV10-3 TGTGCCATCACCAGGGGTCAGAACACTGAAGCTTTCTTT CAITRGQNTEAFF
NA TRBD1 TRBJ2-7 TRBV7-2 TGTGCCAGCAGCCGACAGGGGGCCAACGAGCAGTACTTC CASSRQGANEQYF
NA NA TRBJ1-3 TRBV7-9 TGTGCCAGCAGCAACGACTTCTCTGGAAACACCATATATTTT CASSNDFSGNTIYF
NA TRBD1 TRBJ1-4 TRBV18 TGTGCCAGCTCACCGAACAGGGGCTCCACTAATGAAAAACTGTTTTTT CASSPNRGSTNEKLFF
NA NA TRBJ1-1 TRBV27 TGTGCCAGCAGCGCCCTAGGCGTTGAAGCTTTCTTT CASSALGVEAFF
NA NA TRBJ1-1 TRBV18 TGTGCCAGCTCACCAGTTGAGGGATTGAGAACTGAAGCTTTCTTT CASSPVEGLRTEAFF
NA NA TRBJ1-2 TRBV10-3 TGTGCCATCAGTGAGGAGACAAATAACTATGGCTACACCTTC CAISEETNNYGYTF
NA TRBD2 TRBJ2-5 TRBV2 TGTGCCAGCAGTGAATCCCTTCTAGCGGGGGGGAAGGAGACCCAGTACTTC CASSESLLAGGKETQYF
once NA TRBJ1-4 TRBV30 TGTGCCTGGAGTAGGGGGACCCCGGGGGGGAGTGAAAAACTGTTTTTT CAWSRGTPGGSEKLFF
NA NA TRBJ1-3 TRBV9 TGTGCCAGCAGCGTAGCCCCACAGGGTGAAAACACCATATATTTT CASSVAPQGENTIYF
NA NA TRBJ1-5 TRBV28 TGTGCCAGCAGTTCGCTCAGGGAGGTACAGCCCCAGCATTTT CASSSLREVQPQHF
once NA TRBJ1-1 TRBV29-1 TGCAGCGTTGACAGTACAGGGAGCCCAGAACGGACTGAAGCTTTCTTT CSVDSTGSPERTEAFF
NA NA TRBJ1-2 TRBV12-3/TRBV12-4 TGTGCCAGCAGTTTGGGAGGTCTTGGCTACACCTTC CASSLGGLGYTF
few NA TRBJ2-6 TRBV6-4 TGTGCCAGCAGTGTCGAGGCTGGTTCTGGGGCCAACGTCCTGACTTTC CASSVEAGSGANVLTF